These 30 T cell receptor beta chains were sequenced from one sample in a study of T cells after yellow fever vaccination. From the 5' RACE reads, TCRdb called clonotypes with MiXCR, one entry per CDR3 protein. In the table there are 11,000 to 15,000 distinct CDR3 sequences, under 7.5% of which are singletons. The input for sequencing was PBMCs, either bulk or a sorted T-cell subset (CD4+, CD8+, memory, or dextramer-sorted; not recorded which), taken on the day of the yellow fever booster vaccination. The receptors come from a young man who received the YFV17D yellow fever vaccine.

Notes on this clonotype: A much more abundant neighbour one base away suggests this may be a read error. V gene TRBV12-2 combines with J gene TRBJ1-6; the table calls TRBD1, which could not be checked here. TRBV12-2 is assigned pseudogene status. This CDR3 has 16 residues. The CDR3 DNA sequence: TGTGCATGTCGCTTAGTGGGTCTGCGGACAGGGATTACCCTCCACTTT. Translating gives CACRLVGLRTGITLHF.

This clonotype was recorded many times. The CDR3 sequence is CASSFLSGGPLGDTQYF. The CDR3 coding sequence is TGTGCCAGCAGCTTCCTTAGCGGGGGGCCTCTAGGAGATACGCAGTATTTT. This rearrangement joins TRBV5-6 to TRBJ2-3; 10 positions agree with TRBD2. Germline values: CDR1 SGHDT, CDR2 YYEEEE. The CDR3 sequence is 17 residues long. V was pared by 2 bases and J by 5 bases, with 11 bases of the junction left unmatched.

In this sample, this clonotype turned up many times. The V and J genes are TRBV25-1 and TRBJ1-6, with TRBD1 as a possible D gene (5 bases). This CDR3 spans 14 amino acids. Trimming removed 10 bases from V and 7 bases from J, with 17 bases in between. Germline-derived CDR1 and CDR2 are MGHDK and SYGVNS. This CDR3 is CATGTKRLNSPLHF. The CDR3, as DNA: TGTGCCACCGGGACCAAGAGGTTAAATTCACCCCTCCACTTT.

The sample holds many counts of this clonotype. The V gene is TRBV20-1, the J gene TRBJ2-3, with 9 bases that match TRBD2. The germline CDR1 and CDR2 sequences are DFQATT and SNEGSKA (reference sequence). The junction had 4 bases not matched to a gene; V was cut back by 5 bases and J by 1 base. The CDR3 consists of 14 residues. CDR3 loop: CSASGTSRTDTQYF. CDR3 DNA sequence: TGCAGTGCTTCCGGGACTAGCCGCACAGATACGCAGTATTTT.

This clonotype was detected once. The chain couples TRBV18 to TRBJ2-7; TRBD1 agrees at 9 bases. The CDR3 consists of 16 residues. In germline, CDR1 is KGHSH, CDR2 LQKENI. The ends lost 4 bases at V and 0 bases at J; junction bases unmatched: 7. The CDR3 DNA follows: TGTGCCAGCTCACGCTGGGACAGGGACCACTCCTACGAGCAGTACTTC. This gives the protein CASSRWDRDHSYEQYF.

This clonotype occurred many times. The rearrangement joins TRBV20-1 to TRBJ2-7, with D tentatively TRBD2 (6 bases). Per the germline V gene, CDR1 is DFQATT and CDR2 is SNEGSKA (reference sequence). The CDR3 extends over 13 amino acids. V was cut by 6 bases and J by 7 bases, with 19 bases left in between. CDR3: CSATRAGLLEQYV. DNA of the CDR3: TGCAGTGCCACAAGGGCGGGGCTTCTAGAGCAGTACGTC.

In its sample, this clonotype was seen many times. Here the CDR3 reads CASSLGYTIYF. The CDR3 DNA reads TGTGCCAGCAGCCTAGGGTACACCATATATTTT. The chain recombines TRBV7-2 with TRBJ1-3; D call uncertain. The germline gives CDR1 SGHTA, CDR2 FQGNSA. V was clipped by 5 bases and J by 8 bases, with 7 bases between them. This CDR3 is built from 11 residues.

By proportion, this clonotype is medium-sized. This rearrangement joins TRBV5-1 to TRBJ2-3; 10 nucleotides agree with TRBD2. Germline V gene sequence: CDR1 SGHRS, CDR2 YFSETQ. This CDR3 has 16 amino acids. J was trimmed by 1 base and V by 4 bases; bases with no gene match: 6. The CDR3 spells CASSLSGGLGTDTQYF. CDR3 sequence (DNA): TGCGCCAGCAGCCTTAGCGGGGGGCTTGGCACAGATACGCAGTATTTT.

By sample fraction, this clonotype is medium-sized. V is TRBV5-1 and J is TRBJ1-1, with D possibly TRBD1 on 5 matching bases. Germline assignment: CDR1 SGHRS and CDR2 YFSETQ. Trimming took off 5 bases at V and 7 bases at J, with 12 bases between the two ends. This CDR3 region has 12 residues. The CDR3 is CASSSGTFEAFF. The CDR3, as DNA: TGCGCCAGCAGTTCAGGGACCTTTGAAGCTTTCTTT.

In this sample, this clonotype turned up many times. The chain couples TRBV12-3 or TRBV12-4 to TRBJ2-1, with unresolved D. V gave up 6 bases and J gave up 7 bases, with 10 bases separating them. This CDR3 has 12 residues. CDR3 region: CASSRVGNEQFF. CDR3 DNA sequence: TGTGCCAGCAGCCGAGTAGGGAATGAGCAGTTCTTC.

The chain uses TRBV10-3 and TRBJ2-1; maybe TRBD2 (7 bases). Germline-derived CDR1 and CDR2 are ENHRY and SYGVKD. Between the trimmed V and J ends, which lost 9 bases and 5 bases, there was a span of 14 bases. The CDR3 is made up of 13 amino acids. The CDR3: CAITGGRNNEQFF. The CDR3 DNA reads TGTGCCATTACCGGGGGGCGGAACAATGAGCAGTTCTTC.

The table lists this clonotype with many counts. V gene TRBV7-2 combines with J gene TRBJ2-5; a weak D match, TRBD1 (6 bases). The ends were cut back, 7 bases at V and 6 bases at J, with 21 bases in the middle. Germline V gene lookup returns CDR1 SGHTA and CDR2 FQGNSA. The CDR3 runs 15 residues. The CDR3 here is CASNPQGGPSQTQYF. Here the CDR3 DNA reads TGTGCCAGCAACCCCCAAGGGGGTCCCTCGCAGACCCAGTACTTC.

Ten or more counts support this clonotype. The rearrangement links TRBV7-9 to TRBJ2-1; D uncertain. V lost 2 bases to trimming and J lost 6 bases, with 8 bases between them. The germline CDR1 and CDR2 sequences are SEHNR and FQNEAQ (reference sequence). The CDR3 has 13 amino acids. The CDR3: CASSLIRANEQFF. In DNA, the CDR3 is TGTGCCAGCAGCTTAATAAGGGCCAATGAGCAGTTCTTC.

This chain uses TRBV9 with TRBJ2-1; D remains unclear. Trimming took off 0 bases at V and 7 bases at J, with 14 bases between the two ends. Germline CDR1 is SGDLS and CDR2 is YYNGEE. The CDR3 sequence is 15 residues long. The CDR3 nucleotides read TGTGCCAGCAGCGTAGGGGTCACGGTGGGTAATGAGCAGTTCTTC. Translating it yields CASSVGVTVGNEQFF.

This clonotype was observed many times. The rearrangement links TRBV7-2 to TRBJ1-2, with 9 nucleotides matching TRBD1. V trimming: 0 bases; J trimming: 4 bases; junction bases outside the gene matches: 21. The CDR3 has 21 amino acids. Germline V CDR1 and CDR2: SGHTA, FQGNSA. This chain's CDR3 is CASSLAFKLKRGQGSGYGYTF. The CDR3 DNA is TGTGCCAGCAGCTTAGCGTTTAAGTTAAAGAGAGGACAGGGGTCAGGCTATGGCTACACCTTC.

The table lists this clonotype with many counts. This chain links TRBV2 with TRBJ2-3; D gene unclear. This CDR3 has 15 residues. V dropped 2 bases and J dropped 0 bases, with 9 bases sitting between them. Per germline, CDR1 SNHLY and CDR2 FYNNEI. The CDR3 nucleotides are TGTGCCAGCAGTGAAACCGTCTCTAGCACAGATACGCAGTATTTT. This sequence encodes CASSETVSSTDTQYF.

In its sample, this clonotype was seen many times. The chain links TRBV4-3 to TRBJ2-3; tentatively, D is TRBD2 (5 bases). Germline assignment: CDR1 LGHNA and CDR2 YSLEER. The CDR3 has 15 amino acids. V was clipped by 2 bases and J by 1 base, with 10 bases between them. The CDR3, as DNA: TGCGCCAGCAGCCAACTTCTCGGGGGCACAGATACGCAGTATTTT. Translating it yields CASSQLLGGTDTQYF.

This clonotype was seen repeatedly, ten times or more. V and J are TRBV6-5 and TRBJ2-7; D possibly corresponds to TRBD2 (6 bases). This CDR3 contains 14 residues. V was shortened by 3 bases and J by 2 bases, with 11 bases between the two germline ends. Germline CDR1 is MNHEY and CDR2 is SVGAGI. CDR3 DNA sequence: TGTGCCAGCAGTTATCAAGGAGGGCCCTACGAGCAGTACTTC. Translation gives CASSYQGGPYEQYF.

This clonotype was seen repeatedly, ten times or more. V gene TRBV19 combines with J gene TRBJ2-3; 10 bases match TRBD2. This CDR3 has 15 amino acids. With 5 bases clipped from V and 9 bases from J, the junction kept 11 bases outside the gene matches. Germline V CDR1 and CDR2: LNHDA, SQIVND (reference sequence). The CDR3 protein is CASSGRGSGRLTQYF. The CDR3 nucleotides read TGTGCCAGTAGTGGGCGGGGTAGCGGGAGGCTGACGCAGTATTTT.

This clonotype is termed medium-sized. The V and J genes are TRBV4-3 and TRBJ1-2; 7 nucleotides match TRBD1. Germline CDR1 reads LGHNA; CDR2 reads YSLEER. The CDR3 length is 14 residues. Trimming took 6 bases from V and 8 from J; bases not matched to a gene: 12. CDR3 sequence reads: CASSTDRALGGYTF. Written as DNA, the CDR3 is TGCGCCAGCAGTACCGACAGGGCCCTAGGAGGCTACACCTTC.

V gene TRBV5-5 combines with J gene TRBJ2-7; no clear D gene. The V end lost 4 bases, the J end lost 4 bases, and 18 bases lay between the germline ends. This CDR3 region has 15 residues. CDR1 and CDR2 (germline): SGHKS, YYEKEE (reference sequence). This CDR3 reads CASSPRDLGRYEQYF. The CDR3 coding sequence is TGTGCCAGCAGCCCTAGGGATCTGGGAAGGTACGAGCAGTACTTC.

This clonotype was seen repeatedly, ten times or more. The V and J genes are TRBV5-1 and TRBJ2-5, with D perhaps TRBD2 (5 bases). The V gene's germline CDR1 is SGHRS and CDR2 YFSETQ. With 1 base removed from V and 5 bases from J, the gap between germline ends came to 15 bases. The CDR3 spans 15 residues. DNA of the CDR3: TGCGCCAGCAGCTTGTCCCCCGGAGGCATGGAGACCCAGTACTTC. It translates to CASSLSPGGMETQYF. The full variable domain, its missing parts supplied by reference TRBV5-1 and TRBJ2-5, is KAGVTQTPRYLIKTRGQQVTLSCSPISGHRSVSWYQQTPGQGLQFLFEYFSETQRNKGNFPGRFSGRQFSNSRSEMNVSTLELGDSALYLCASSLSPGGMETQYFGPGTRLLVL.

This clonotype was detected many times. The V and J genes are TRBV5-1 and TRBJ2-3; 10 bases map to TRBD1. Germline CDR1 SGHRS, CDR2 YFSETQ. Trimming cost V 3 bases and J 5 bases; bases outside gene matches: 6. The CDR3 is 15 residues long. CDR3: CASSSGTGAGDTQYF. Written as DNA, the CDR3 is TGCGCCAGCAGCTCCGGGACAGGGGCCGGAGATACGCAGTATTTT.

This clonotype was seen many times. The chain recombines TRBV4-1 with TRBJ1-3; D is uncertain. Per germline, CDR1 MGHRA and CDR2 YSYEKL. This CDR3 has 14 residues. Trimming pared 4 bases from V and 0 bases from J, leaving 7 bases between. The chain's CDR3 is CASSPRSSGNTIYF. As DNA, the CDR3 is TGCGCCAGCAGCCCGAGGAGCTCTGGAAACACCATATATTTT.

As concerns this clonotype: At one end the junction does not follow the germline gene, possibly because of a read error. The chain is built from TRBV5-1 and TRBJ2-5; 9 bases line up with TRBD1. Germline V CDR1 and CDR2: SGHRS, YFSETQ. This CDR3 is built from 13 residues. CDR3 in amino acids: CASGTGNEETEYF. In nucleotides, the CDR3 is TGCGCCAGCGGGACAGGGAATGAAGAGACCGAGTACTTC.

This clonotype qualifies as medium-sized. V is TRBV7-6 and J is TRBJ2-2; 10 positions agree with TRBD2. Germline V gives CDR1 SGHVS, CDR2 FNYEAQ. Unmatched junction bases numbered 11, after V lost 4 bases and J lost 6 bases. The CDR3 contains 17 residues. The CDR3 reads CASSSNPGTSAPGELFF. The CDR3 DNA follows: TGTGCCAGCAGCTCCAATCCCGGGACTAGCGCCCCCGGGGAGCTGTTTTTT.

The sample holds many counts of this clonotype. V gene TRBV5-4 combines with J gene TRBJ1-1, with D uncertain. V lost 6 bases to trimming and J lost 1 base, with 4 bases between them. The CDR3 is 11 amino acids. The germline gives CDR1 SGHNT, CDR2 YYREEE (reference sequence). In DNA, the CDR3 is TGTGCCAGCATCAGGAACACTGAAGCTTTCTTT. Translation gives CASIRNTEAFF.

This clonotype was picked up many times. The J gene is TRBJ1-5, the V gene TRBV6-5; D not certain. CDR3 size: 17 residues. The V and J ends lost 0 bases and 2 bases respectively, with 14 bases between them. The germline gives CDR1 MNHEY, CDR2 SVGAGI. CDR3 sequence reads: CASSYSFPPGGNQPQHF. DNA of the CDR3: TGTGCCAGCAGTTACTCGTTCCCCCCTGGGGGCAATCAGCCCCAGCATTTT.

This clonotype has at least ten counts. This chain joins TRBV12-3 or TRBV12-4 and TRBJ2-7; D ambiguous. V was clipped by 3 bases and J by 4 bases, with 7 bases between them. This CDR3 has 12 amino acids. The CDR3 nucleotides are TGTGCCAGCAGTTTTTCAGAATACGAGCAGTACTTC. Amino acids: CASSFSEYEQYF.

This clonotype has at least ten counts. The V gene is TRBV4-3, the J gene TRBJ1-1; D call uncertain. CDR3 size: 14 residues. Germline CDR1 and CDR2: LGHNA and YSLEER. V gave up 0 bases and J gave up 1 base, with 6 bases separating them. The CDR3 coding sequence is TGCGCCAGCAGCCAAGAAATGGGGAACACTGAAGCTTTCTTT. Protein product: CASSQEMGNTEAFF.